This section outlines one T cell receptor beta chain sequence together with its context. The sample contains more than one DNA sequence encoding this CDR3. Original processing methods: Amplification of reference gene primers provided the estimated nucleated cell counts. Profiling relied on immunoSEQ multiplex PCR, and the TCRdb table lists in-frame clones only, not all of them. V, J and clone size derive from that table, while D and trimming were established from the DNA sequence. Of 290,000 or so clones in the sample, 85% are singletons; the top ten hold roughly 5%. The entry originates in a study of blood T cell repertoires in COVID-19. Study background: PBMCs, B-cell-depleted T cells, or T cells provided the cDNA or gDNA that made up the material.

Sequencing was done on a sample of peripheral blood. The TCR sequence derives from a man in his fifties or sixties with active or convalescent COVID-19.

CDR3 DNA: TGTGCCAGCAGCTTAGACAGGGGAAGGGGCTACACCTTC. It yields the protein CASSLDRGRGYTF. V gene TRBV7-2 combines with J gene TRBJ1-2; 7 nucleotides align to TRBD1. This CDR3 is built from 13 residues. V trimming: 1 base; J trimming: 8 bases; junction bases outside the gene matches: 4. Germline loops: CDR1 SGHTA, CDR2 FQGNSA. The complete variable domain, with remaining parts taken from reference TRBV7-2 and TRBJ1-2, reads GAGVSQSPSNKVTEKGKDVELRCDPISGHTALYWYRQSLGQGLEFLIYFQGNSAPDKSGLPSDRFSAERTGGSVSTLTIQRTQQEDSAVYLCASSLDRGRGYTFGSGTRLTVV.